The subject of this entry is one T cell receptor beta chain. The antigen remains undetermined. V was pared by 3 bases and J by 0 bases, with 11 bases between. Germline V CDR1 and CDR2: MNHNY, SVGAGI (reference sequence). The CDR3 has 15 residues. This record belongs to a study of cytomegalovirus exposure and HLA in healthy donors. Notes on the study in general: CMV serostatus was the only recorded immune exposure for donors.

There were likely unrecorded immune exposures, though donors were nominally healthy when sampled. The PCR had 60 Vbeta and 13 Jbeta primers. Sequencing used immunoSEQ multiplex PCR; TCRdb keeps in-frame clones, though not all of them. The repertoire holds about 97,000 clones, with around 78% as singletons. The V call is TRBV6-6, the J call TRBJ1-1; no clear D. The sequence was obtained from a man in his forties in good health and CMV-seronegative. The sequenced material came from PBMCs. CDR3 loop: CASSYGRILNTEAFF. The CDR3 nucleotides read TGTGCCAGCAGTTATGGGAGAATTCTGAACACTGAAGCTTTCTTT.